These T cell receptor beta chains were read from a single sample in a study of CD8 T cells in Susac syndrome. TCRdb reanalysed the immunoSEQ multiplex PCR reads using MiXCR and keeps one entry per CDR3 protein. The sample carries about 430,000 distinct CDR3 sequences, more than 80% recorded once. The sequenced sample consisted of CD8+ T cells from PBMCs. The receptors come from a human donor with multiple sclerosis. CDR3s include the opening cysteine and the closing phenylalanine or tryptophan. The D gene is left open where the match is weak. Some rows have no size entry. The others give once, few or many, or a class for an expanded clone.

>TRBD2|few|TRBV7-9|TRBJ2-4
CASSLALAGGPDKNIQYF
TGTGCCAGCAGCTTAGCACTAGCGGGAGGGCCTGACAAAAACATTCAGTACTTC
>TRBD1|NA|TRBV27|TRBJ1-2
CASSLDRGRGGYTF
TGTGCCAGCAGTTTGGACAGGGGGCGCGGTGGCTACACCTTC
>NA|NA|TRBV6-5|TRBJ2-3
CASSYSGEDSLSTDTQYF
TGTGCCAGCAGTTACTCCGGAGAGGACAGTCTGAGCACAGATACGCAGTATTTT
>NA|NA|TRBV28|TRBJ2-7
CATLASWPEQYF
TGTGCCACCTTGGCTTCCTGGCCCGAGCAGTACTTC
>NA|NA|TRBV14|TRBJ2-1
CASSSLTKPLEQFF
TGTGCCAGCAGCTCATTGACTAAGCCACTAGAGCAGTTCTTC
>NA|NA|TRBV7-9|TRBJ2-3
CASSSNDRGVQDTQYF
TGTGCCAGCAGCTCGAATGATAGGGGGGTTCAAGATACGCAGTATTTT
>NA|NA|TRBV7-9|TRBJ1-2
CASSLAPLEGYTF
TGTGCCAGCAGCTTAGCGCCCCTGGAGGGCTACACCTTC
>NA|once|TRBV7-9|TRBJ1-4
CASSPGPPGGNEKLFF
TGTGCCAGCAGCCCAGGACCACCCGGAGGTAATGAAAAACTGTTTTTT
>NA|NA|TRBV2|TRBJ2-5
CASSETAVQETQYF
TGTGCCAGCAGTGAAACGGCAGTCCAAGAGACCCAGTACTTC
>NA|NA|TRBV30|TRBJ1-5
CAWGGSTHSNQPQHF
TGTGCCTGGGGGGGCTCTACTCATAGCAATCAGCCCCAGCATTTT
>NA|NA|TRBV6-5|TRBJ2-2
CASSTPSRDTGELFF
TGTGCCAGCAGTACCCCTAGTAGAGACACCGGGGAGCTGTTTTTT
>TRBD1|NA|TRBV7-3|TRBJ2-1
CASSSGPGQGDNEQFF
TGTGCCAGCAGCTCAGGACCGGGACAGGGGGACAATGAGCAGTTCTTC
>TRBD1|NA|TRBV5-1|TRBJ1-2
CASSPGTGWTYGYTF
TGCGCCAGCAGTCCAGGGACAGGGTGGACCTATGGCTACACCTTC
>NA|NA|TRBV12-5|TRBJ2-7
CASGLSGPTYEQYF
TGTGCTAGTGGTTTATCAGGTCCCACCTACGAGCAGTACTTC
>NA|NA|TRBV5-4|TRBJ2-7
CASSPVPDGSYEQYF
TGTGCCAGCAGCCCCGTTCCGGACGGTTCCTACGAGCAGTACTTC
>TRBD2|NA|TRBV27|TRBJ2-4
CASSSFIGRVGGAKNIQYF
TGTGCCAGCAGCTCCTTCATCGGGAGGGTAGGAGGGGCCAAAAACATTCAGTACTTC
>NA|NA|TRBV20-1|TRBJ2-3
CSARSRGSTDTQYF
TGCAGTGCTAGATCGAGGGGGAGCACAGATACGCAGTATTTT
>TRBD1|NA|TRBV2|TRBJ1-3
CASSDGTDSGNTIYF
TGTGCCAGCAGTGATGGGACAGACTCTGGAAACACCATATATTTT
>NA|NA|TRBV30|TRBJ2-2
CAWSYRDILDTGELFF
TGTGCCTGGAGTTACCGGGACATACTAGACACCGGGGAGCTGTTTTTT
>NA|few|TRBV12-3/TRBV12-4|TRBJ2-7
CASSQGSEVYEQYF
TGTGCCAGCAGCCAGGGGTCGGAAGTCTACGAGCAGTACTTC
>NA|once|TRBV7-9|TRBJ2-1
CASSAPRGDEQFF
TGTGCCAGCAGCGCGCCTAGGGGGGATGAGCAGTTCTTC
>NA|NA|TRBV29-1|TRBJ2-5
CSARAGRGKETQYF
TGCAGCGCTAGGGCCGGGCGGGGAAAAGAGACCCAGTACTTC
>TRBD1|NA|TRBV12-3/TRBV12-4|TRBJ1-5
CASIRQGPDQPQHF
TGTGCCAGCATTCGACAGGGGCCCGATCAGCCCCAGCATTTT
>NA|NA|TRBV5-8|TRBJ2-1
CASRPAGDNEQFF
TGTGCCAGCAGGCCCGCCGGAGACAATGAGCAGTTCTTC
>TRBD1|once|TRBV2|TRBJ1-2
CASSERDSLETF
TGTGCCAGCAGTGAACGGGACAGCCTCGAGACCTTC
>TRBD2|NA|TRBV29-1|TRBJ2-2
CSVEDWSRGVATGELFF
TGCAGCGTTGAAGATTGGAGCCGGGGGGTGGCCACCGGGGAGCTGTTTTTT
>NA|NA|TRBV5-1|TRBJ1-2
CASSLDGNEVDGYTF
TGCGCCAGCAGCTTGGACGGCAATGAAGTCGATGGCTACACCTTC
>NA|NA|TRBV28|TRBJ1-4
CASSLYGTNEKLFF
TGTGCCAGCAGTTTATACGGAACTAATGAAAAACTGTTTTTT
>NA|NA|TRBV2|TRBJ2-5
CASSDPRGEETQYF
TGTGCCAGCAGTGACCCTCGAGGGGAGGAGACCCAGTACTTC
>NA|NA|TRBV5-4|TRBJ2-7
CASRLENGYSYEQYF
TGTGCCAGCAGACTTGAGAACGGTTACTCCTACGAGCAGTACTTC
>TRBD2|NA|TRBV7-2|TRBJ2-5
CASSAGGLAGQETQYF
TGTGCCAGCAGCGCCGGGGGGTTAGCGGGGCAAGAGACCCAGTACTTC
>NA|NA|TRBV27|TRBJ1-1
CASSLSRGGYTEAFF
TGTGCCAGCAGTTTATCGAGGGGGGGTTACACTGAAGCTTTCTTT
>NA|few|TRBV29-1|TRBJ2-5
CSGGKPGTQYF
TGCAGCGGTGGGAAGCCTGGGACCCAGTACTTC
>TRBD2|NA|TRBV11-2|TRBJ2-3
CASSLDAGTSGTDTQYF
TGTGCCAGCAGCTTAGACGCCGGGACTAGCGGCACAGATACGCAGTATTTT
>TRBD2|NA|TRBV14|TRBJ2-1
CASALAGIHNEQFF
TGTGCCAGCGCGCTAGCGGGGATCCACAATGAGCAGTTCTTC
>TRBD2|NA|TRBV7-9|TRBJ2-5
CASSNKRGSPPETQYF
TGTGCCAGCAGCAATAAGCGGGGGTCTCCCCCAGAGACCCAGTACTTC
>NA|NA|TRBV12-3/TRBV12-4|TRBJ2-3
CASRLASTDTQYF
TGTGCCAGCAGGTTAGCTAGCACAGATACGCAGTATTTT
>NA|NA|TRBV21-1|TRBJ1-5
CASTLVIPSYPTVSSNQPQHF
TGTGCCAGCACCTTGGTTATACCATCATACCCGACAGTGTCTAGCAATCAGCCCCAGCATTTT
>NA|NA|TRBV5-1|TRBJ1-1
CASTWTDMNTEAFF
TGCGCCAGCACCTGGACAGACATGAACACTGAAGCTTTCTTT
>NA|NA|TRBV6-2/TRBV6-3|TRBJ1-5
CASSYSSPAYNQPQHF
TGTGCCAGCAGTTACTCGAGCCCAGCCTACAATCAGCCCCAGCATTTT
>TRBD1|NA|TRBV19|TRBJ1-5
CATGGQSNQPQHF
TGTGCCACGGGGGGACAGAGCAATCAGCCCCAGCATTTT
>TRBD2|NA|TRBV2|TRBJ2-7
CASSEASGAYEQYF
TGTGCCAGCAGTGAGGCTAGCGGAGCCTACGAGCAGTACTTC
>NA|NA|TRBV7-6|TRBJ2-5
CASSSPAKETQYF
TGTGCCAGCAGCTCGCCCGCCAAAGAGACCCAGTACTTC
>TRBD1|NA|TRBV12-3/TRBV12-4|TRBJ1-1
CASSSPGTGYMNTEAFF
TGTGCCAGCAGTTCCCCCGGGACAGGGTACATGAACACTGAAGCTTTCTTT
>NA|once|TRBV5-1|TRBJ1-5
CASSFLGGNNQPQHF
TGCGCCAGCAGCTTCCTCGGGGGCAACAATCAGCCCCAGCATTTT